This T cell receptor beta chain stems from a study of breast tumors, draining lymph nodes, adjacent tissues. Overall study results and limits: Compared with lymph nodes, tumors were less diverse; compared with nontumor tissue, more. Findings are consistent with lymph node origin and intratumoral expansion of most tumor T cells. Luminal-like breast cancer showed significantly higher tumor–nontumor repertoire similarity than basal-like.

The CDR3 spans 12 residues. Germline assignment: CDR1 DFQATT and CDR2 SNEGSKA (reference sequence). V lost 3 bases and J lost 4, with 10 bases in between. TCRdb itself ran the multiplex PCR reads through MiXCR, one entry per CDR3 protein. The table includes around 130,000 distinct CDR3 sequences, 21% detected once. Axillary draining lymph nodes of breast cancer patients supplied the node samples. The table lists this clonotype with many counts. Its specificity is not known. The sequence was obtained from a female donor with breast cancer. Some clones in this sample may be carry-over from other donors' samples. The sequenced sample was axillary lymph node tissue. The chain links TRBV20-1 to TRBJ2-7; D possibly corresponds to TRBD2 (6 bases). The CDR3: CSASGSGYEQYF. The CDR3 region has the DNA TGCAGTGCTAGCGGGAGTGGATACGAGCAGTACTTC.